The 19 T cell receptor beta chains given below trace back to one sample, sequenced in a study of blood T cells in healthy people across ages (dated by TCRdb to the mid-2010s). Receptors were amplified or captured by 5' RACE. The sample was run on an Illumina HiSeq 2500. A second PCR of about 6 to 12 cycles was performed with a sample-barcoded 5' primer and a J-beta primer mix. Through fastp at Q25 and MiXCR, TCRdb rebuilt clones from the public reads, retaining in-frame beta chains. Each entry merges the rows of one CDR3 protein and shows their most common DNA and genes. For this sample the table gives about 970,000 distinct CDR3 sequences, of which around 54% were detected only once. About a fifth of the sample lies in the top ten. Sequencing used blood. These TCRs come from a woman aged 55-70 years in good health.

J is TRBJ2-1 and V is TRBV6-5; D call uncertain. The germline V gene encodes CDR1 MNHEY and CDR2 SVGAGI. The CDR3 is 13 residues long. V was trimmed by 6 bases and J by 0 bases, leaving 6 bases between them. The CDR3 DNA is TGTGCCAGCAGCCCTTTCTCCTACAATGAGCAGTTCTTC. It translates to CASSPFSYNEQFF.

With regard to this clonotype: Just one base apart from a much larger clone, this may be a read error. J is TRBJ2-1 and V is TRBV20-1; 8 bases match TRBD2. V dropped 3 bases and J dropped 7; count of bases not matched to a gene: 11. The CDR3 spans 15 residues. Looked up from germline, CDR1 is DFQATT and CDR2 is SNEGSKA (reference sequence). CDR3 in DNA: TGCAGTGCTAGCCCCGGGAGGGCCCAGGGAAATGAGCAGTTCTTC. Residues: CSASPGRAQGNEQFF.

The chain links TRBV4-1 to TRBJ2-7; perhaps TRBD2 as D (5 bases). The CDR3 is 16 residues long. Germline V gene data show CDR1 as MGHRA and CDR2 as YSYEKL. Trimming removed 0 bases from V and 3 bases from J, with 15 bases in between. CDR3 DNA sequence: TGCGCCAGCAGCCAAGAAAGAGGAGGACTCCACTACGAGCAGTACTTC. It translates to CASSQERGGLHYEQYF.

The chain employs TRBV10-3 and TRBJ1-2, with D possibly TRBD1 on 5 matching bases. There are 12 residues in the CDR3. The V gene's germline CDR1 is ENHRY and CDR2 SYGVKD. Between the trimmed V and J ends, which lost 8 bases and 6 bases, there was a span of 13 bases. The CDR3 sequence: CAISVRADGYTF. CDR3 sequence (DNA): TGTGCCATCTCCGTCAGGGCGGATGGCTACACCTTC.

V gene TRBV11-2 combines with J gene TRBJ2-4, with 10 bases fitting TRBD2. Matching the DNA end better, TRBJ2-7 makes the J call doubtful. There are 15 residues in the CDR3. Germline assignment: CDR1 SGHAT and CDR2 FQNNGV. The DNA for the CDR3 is TGTGCCAGCAGCTTAGCTAGCGGGAGAAGATACGAGCAGTACTTC. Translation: CASSLASGRRYEQYF.

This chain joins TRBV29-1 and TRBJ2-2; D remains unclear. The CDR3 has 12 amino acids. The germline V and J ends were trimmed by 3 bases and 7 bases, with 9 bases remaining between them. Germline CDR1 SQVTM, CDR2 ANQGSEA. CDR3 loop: CSVDRGFGELFF. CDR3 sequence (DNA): TGCAGCGTTGACCGTGGGTTCGGGGAGCTGTTTTTT.

CDR3 protein: CASSMPSGEQFF. The CDR3 nucleotides read TGTGCCAGCAGCATGCCTAGCGGTGAGCAGTTCTTC. The genes are TRBV11-2 and TRBJ2-1, with 7 positions matching TRBD2. CDR1 and CDR2 (germline): SGHAT, FQNNGV. Germline trimming cut 5 bases from V and 9 bases from J; bases unmatched to any gene: 4. The CDR3 covers 12 residues.

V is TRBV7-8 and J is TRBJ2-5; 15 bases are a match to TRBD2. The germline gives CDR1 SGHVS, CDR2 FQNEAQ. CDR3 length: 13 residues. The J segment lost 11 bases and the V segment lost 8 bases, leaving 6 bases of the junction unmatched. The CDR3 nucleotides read TGTGCCAGCGGGACTAGCGGGAGGAATGAGCAGTACTTC. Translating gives CASGTSGRNEQYF. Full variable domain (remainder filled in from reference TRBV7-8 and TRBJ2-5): GAGVSQSPRYKVAKRGQDVALRCDPISGHVSLFWYQQALGQGPEFLTYFQNEAQLDKSGLPSDRFFAERPEGSVSTLKIQRTQQEDSAVYLCASGTSGRNEQYFGPGTRLLVL.

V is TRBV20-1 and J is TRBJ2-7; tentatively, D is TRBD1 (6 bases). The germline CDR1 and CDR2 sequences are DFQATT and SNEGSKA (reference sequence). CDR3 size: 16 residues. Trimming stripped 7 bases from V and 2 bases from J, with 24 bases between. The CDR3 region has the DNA TGCAGTGGGAGAGGGACACTCCCCAGAGGTCCCTACGAGCAGTACTTC. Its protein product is CSGRGTLPRGPYEQYF.

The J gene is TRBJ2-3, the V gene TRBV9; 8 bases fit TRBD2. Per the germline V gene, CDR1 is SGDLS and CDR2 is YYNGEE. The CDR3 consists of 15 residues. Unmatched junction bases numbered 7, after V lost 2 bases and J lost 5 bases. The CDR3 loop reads CASSVSRAGVDTQYF. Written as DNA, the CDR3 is TGTGCCAGCAGCGTCTCACGAGCGGGAGTAGATACGCAGTATTTT.

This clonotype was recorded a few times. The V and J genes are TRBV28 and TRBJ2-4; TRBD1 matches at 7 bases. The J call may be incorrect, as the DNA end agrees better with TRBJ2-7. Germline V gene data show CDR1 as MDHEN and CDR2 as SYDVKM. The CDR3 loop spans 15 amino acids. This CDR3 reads CASSLGSRGISEQYF. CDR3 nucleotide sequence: TGTGCCAGCAGTTTAGGATCCAGGGGGATTAGCGAGCAGTACTTC.

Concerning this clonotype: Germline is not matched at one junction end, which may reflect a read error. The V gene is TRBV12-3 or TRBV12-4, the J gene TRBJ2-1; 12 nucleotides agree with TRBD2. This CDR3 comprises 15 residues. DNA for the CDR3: TGTGTCAGCAGTTTGCGACTAGCGGGAGTTAATGAGCAGTTCTTC. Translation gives CVSSLRLAGVNEQFF.

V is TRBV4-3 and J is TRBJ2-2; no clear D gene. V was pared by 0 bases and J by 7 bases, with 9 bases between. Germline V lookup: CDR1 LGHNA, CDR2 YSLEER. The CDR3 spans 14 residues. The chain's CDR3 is CASSQERTVGELFF. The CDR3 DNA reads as TGCGCCAGCAGCCAAGAACGGACGGTCGGGGAGCTGTTTTTT.

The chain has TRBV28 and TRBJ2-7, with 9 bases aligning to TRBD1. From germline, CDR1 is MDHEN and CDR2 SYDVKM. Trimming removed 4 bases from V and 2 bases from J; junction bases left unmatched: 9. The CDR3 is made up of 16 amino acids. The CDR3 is CASSSSGTGRAYEQYF. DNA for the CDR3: TGTGCCAGCAGTTCCTCCGGGACAGGGAGGGCCTACGAGCAGTACTTC.

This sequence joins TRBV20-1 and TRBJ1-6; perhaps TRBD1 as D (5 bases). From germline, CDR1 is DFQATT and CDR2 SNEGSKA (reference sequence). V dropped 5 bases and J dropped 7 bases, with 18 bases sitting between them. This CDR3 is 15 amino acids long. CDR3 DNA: TGCAGTGCTTCAAATGCCGGGACGGACAATTCACCCCTCCACTTT. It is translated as CSASNAGTDNSPLHF.

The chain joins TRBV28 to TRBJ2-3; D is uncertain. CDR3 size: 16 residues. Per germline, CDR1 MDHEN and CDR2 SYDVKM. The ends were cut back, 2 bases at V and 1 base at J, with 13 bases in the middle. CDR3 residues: CASSLLKERGTDTQYF. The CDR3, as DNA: TGTGCCAGCAGTTTACTTAAGGAAAGGGGCACAGATACGCAGTATTTT.

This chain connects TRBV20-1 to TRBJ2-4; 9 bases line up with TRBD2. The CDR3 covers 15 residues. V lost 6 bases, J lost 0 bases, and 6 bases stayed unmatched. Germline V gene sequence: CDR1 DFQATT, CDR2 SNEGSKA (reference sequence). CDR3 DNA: TGCAGTGCCAGGACTAGCGTGGAAGCCAAAAACATTCAGTACTTC. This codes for CSARTSVEAKNIQYF.

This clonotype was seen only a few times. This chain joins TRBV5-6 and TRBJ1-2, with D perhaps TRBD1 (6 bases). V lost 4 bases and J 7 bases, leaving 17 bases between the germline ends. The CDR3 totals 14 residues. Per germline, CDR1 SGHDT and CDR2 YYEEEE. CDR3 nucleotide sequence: TGTGCCAGCAGCAGCCGGGACACACTTAGTGGCTACACCTTC. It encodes CASSSRDTLSGYTF.

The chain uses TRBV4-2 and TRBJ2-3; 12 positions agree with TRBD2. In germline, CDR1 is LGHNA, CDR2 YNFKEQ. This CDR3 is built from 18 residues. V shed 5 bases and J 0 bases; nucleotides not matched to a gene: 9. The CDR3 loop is CASSDQGLAGVSTDTQYF. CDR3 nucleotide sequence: TGTGCCAGCAGCGATCAGGGACTAGCGGGTGTTAGCACAGATACGCAGTATTTT.